The entry below gives a single T cell receptor (beta chain) sequence along with its context. The sample originates from a study of OX40 agonist ivuxolimab in advanced cancers. Study-level background: Ivuxolimab is an agonistic anti-OX40 (CD134) antibody, and patients were treated with it. Patient treatment consisted of intravenous ivuxolimab administration every 2 weeks at 0.01 to 10 mg/kg.

CDR3 length: 15 amino acids. From germline, CDR1 is MNHNS and CDR2 SASEGT. V was cut by 5 bases and J by 8 bases, with 19 bases left in between. Data came from immunoSEQ multiplex PCR; TCRdb stores just in-frame clones and leaves some out. The sample lists nearly 85,000 clones; about 86% were seen once. Sequences were derived from CD4+ or CD8+ T cells sorted from blood, sampled in a trial of the OX40 agonist ivuxolimab. The V and J genes are TRBV6-1 and TRBJ2-1; TRBD2 is a possible D gene (5 bases). This clonotype originated in an adult with an advanced solid tumor such as melanoma, head and neck, liver or kidney cancer. The CDR3 reads CASSPFVGVLDEQFF. The CDR3 nucleotides are TGTGCCAGCAGTCCTTTTGTCGGGGTTCTCGATGAGCAGTTCTTC.